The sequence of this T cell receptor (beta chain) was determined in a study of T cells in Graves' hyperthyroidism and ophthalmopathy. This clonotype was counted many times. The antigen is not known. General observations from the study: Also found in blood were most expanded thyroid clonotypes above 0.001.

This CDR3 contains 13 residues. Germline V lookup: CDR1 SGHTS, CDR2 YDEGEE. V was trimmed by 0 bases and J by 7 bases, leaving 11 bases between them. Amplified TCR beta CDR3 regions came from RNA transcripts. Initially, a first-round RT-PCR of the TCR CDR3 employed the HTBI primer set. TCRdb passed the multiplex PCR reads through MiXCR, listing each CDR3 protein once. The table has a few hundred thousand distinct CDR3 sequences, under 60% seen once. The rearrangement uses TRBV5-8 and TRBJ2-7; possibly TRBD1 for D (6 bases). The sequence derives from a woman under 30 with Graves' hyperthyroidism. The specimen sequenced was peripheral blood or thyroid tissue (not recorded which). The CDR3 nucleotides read TGTGCCAGCAGCTTGGTTGGGGGCGATGAGCAGTACTTC. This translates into CASSLVGGDEQYF.